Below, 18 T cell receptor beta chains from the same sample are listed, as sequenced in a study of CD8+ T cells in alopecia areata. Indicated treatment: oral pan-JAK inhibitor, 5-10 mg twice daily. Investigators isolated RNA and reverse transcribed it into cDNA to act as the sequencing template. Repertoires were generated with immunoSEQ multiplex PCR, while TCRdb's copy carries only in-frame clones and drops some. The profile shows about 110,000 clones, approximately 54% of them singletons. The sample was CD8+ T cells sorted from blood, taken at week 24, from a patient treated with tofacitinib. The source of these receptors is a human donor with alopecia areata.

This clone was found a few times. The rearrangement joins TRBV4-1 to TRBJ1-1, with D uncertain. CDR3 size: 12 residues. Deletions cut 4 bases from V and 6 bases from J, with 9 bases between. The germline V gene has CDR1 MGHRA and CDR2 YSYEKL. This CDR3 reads CASSPSGAEAFF. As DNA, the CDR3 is TGCGCCAGCAGCCCCAGCGGGGCTGAAGCTTTCTTT.

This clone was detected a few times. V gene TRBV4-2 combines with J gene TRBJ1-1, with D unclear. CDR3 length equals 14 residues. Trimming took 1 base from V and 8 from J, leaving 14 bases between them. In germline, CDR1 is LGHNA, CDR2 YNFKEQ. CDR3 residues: CASSQVGGDLEAFF. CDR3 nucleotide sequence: TGTGCCAGCAGCCAAGTGGGTGGGGATTTAGAAGCTTTCTTT.

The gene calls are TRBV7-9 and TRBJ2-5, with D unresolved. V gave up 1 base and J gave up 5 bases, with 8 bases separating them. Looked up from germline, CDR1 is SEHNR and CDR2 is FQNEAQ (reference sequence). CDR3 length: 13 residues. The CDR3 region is CASSLDSWETQYF. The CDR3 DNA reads TGTGCCAGCAGCTTAGACTCGTGGGAGACCCAGTACTTC.

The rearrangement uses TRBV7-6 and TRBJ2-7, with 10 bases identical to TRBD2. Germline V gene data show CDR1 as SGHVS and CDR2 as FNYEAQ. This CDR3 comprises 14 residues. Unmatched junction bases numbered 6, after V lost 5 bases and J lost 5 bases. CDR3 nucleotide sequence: TGTGCCAGCAGCGTGCGGACTAGCGGCAACGAGCAGTACTTC. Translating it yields CASSVRTSGNEQYF. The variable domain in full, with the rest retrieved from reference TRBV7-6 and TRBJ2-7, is GAGVSQSPRYKVTKRGQDVALRCDPISGHVSLYWYRQALGQGPEFLTYFNYEAQQDKSGLPNDRFSAERPEGSISTLTIQRTEQRDSAMYRCASSVRTSGNEQYFGPGTRLTVT.

CDR3 residues: CASREQRSYNEQFF. The CDR3 coding sequence is TGTGCCAGCAGAGAACAGCGGAGCTACAATGAGCAGTTCTTC. The rearrangement joins TRBV7-9 to TRBJ2-1; TRBD2 is a possible D gene (5 bases). The length of the CDR3 is 14 residues. The germline CDR1 and CDR2 sequences are SEHNR and FQNEAQ (reference sequence). V lost 6 bases to trimming and J lost 3 bases, with 12 bases between them.

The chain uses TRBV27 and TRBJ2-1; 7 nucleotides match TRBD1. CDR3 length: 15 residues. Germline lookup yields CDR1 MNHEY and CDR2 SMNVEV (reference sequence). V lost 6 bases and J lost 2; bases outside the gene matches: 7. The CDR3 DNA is TGTGCCAGCAGCTTAGAACAGGGGCCCTACAATGAGCAGTTCTTC. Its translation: CASSLEQGPYNEQFF.

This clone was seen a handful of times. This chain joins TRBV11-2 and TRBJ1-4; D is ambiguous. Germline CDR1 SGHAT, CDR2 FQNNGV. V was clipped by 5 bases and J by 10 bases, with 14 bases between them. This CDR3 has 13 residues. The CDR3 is CASSPARVRKLFF. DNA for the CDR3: TGTGCCAGCAGCCCGGCGCGCGTGCGAAAACTGTTTTTT.

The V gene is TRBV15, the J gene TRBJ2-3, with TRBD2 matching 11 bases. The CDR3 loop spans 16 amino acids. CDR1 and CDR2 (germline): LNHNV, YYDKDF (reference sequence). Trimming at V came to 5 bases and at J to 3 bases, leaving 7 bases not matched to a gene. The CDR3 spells CATSGSGGAKTDTQYF. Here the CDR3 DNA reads TGTGCCACCAGCGGTAGCGGGGGGGCCAAGACAGATACGCAGTATTTT.

The chain's CDR3 is CASGGQGTNQYF. The CDR3 nucleotides are TGTGCCAGCGGGGGACAGGGGACGAATCAGTACTTC. The chain recombines TRBV9 with TRBJ2-7, with 10 bases that match TRBD1. This CDR3 spans 12 amino acids. Trimming took 7 bases from V and 10 from J; bases not matched to a gene: 8. Germline assignment: CDR1 SGDLS and CDR2 YYNGEE.

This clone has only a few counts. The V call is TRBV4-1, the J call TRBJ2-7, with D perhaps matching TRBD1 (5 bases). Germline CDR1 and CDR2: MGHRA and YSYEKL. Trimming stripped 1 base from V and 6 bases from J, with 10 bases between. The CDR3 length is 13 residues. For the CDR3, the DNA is TGCGCCAGCAGCCAAGGGGGCTCCACCGAGCAGTACTTC. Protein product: CASSQGGSTEQYF.

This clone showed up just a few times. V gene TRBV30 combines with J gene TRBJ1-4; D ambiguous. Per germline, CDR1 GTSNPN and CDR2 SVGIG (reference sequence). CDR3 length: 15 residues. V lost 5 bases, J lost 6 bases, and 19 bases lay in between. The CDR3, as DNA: TGTGCCTGGCCAATACATCTCCCCGGGGATGAAAAACTGTTTTTT. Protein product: CAWPIHLPGDEKLFF.

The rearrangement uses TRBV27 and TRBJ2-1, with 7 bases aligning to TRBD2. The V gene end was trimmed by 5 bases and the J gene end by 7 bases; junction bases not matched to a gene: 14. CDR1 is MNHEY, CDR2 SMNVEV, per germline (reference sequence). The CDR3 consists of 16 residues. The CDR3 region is CASSPAQGYGGNEQFF. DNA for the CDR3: TGTGCCAGCAGTCCCGCCCAGGGTTACGGGGGGAATGAGCAGTTCTTC.

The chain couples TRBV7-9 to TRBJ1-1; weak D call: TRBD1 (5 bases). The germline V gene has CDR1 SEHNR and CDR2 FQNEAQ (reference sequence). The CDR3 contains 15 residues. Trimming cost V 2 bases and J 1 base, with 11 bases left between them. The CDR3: CASSLRDVENTEAFF. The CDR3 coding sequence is TGTGCCAGCAGCTTACGGGACGTAGAGAACACTGAAGCTTTCTTT.

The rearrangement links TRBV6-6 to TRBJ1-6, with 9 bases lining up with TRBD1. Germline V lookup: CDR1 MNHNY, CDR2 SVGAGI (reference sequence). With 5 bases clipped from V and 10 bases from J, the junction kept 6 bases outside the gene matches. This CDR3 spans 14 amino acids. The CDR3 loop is CASSADRGRSPLHF. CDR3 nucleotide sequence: TGTGCCAGCAGTGCGGACAGGGGAAGGTCACCCCTCCACTTT.

Written as DNA, the CDR3 is TGTGCCAGCAGCTCGACGACAGGGACCGGGCCCCAGCATTTT. Translation: CASSSTTGTGPQHF. The chain carries TRBV5-6 and TRBJ1-5; 7 nucleotides match TRBD1. Germline V gene lookup returns CDR1 SGHDT and CDR2 YYEEEE. The CDR3 consists of 14 residues. J lost 9 bases, V lost 3 bases, and 9 bases had no gene match.

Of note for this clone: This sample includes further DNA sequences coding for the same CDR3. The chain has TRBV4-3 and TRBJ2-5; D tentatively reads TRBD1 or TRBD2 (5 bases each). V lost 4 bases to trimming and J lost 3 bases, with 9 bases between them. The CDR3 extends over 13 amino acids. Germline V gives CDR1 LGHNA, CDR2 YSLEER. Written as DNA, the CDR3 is TGCGCCAGCAGCCGGGACGGTGAAGAGACCCAGTACTTC. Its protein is CASSRDGEETQYF.

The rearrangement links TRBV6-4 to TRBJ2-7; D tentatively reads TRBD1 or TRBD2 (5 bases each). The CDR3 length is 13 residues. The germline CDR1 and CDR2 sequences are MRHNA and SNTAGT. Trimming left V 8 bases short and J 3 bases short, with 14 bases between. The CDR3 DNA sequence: TGTGCCAGCCACTGGGGGATGGGCTACGAGCAGTACTTC. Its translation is CASHWGMGYEQYF.

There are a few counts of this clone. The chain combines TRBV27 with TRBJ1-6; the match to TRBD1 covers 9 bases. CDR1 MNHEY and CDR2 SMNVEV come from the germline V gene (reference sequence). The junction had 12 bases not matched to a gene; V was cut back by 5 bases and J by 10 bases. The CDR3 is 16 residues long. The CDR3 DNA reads TGTGCCAGCAGTAAAACGAGACAGGGGGGGAGGTCACCCCTCCACTTT. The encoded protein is CASSKTRQGGRSPLHF.